The text below deals with one T cell receptor beta chain. Its antigen has not been determined. This clone may be a read error of a much larger clone one base away. The germline V gene gives CDR1 as KGHDR and CDR2 as SFDVKD. V ends up 6 bases short and J 5 bases short, with an unmatched junction base count of 11. Its CDR3 holds 16 amino acids, cysteine through phenylalanine. The retained sequence is limited to the CDR3, 48 bases, with the frame set at the first base. The data stem from a study of immune heterogeneity within non-small cell lung tumors (dated by TCRdb to 2016 to 2019). Context from the whole study: Histology comprised several squamous cell carcinomas, about nine non-squamous carcinomas and 1 tumor not otherwise specified. To examine intratumoral immune heterogeneity, the study used whole-exome sequencing, RNA-seq and TCR beta repertoire sequencing on multiple spatially distinct regions of each NSCLC tumor. TCR repertoires were analyzed from about 60 tumor loci of roughly 16 patients, whereas transcriptome data were available for only 40 or so loci from about a dozen patients. Neoantigen binding to each patient's HLA alleles was predicted with netMHCpan-3.0 for mutant peptides of 8 to 11 amino acids.

The TCR template was genomic DNA extracted from bulk tumor tissue, and 500 to 650 ng of gDNA was amplified for each sample. During surgery, multiple biopsies were taken from each primary tumor, with sampling sites spaced as far apart as possible within the tumor mass. The study cohort was described as untreated and was composed of newly diagnosed NSCLC cases undergoing curative surgery. The donors were fewer than 18 patients with newly diagnosed non-small cell lung cancer who were having surgery with curative intent. A couple of independent pathologists examined the resected tumor masses. Only DNA and RNA samples of high quality went on to sequencing. Summary of the overall study and its limitations: Local tumor mutational burden and local T-cell repertoire clonality had a statistically significant but moderate positive correlation (R 0.3 to 0.4). Individual patients mostly had different high-frequency TCR beta clonotypes. Within a patient, the same dominant CDR3B clonotypes appeared at multiple loci, but different tumor locations also contained unique high-frequency clones.

The TCR beta CDR3 region was amplified with a multiplex PCR system, in which a first round of approximately 10 cycles was run using 32 V-gene forward and 13 J-gene reverse primers. The first PCR round used a QIAGEN Multiplex PCR Kit, and the primer sequences were filed in Chinese patent CN105087789A. A second PCR round added Illumina universal primers using the Phusion High-Fidelity PCR Kit. Paired-end sequencing of TCR libraries was carried out on the Illumina HiSeq X Ten platform at a read length of 151 bp. From the authors' description of their analysis: Cutadapt removed reads without multiplex PCR primers, PEAR merged read pairs, and MiXCR with default settings called CDR3 regions. Shannon entropy measured repertoire diversity, while clonality was calculated as one minus the Shannon entropy divided by the ln of the count of productive unique sequences. Clonotypes present at frequencies of at least 0.5% were defined as dominant or high-frequency T-cell clones. The raw public data were reprocessed by TCRdb itself: fastp quality trimming at Q25, MiXCR clonotype calling, in-frame beta chains only. All rows with the same CDR3 protein become a single entry with the most common DNA and genes. It is TCRdb's table, rather than the study itself, that gives the V and J calls and clone size. This sample lists 14,000 or so distinct CDR3 sequences; over 25% were detected once. The leading ten clones occupy 4% to 5% of the sample.

Recombination linked TRBV24-1 to TRBJ1-4, with 7 bases in between that match TRBD1. Source material: lung tumor tissue. The receptor was isolated from a middle-aged man with non-small cell lung cancer. Here the CDR3 is given as CATSYTTGAENEKLFF. The DNA reads TGTGCCACCAGTTATACAACAGGGGCGGAAAATGAAAAACTGTTTTTT.